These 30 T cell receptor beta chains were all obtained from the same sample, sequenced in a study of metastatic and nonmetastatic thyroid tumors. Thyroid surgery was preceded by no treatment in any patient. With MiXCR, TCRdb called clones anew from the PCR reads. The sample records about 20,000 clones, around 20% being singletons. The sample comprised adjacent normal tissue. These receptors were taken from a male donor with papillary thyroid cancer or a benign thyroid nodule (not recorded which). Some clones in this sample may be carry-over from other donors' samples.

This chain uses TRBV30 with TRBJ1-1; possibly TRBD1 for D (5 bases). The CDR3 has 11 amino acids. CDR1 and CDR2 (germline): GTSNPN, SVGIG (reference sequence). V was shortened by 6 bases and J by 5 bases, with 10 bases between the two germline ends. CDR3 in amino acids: CACRQRTEAFF. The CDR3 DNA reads TGTGCCTGCAGACAGCGGACTGAAGCTTTCTTT.

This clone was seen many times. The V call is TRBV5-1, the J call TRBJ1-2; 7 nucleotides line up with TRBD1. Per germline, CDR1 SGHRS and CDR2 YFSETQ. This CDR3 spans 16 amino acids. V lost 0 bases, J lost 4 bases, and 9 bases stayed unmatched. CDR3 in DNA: TGCGCCAGCAGCTTGGAGGAGGCCAGGGGGGGCTATGGCTACACCTTC. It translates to CASSLEEARGGYGYTF.

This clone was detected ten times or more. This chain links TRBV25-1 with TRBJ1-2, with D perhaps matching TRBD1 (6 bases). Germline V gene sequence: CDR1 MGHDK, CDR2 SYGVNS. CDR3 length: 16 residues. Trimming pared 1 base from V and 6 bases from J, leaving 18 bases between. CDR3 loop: CASSEFAGGDNDGYTF. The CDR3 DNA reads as TGTGCCAGCAGTGAATTCGCCGGCGGGGACAACGATGGCTACACCTTC.

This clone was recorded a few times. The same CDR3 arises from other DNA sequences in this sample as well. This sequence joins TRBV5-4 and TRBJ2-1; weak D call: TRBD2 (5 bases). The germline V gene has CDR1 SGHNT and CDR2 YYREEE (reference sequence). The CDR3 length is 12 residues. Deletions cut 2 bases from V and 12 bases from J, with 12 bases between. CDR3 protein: CASSFDVAGQFF. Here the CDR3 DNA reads TGTGCCAGCAGCTTCGACGTGGCGGGGCAGTTCTTC.

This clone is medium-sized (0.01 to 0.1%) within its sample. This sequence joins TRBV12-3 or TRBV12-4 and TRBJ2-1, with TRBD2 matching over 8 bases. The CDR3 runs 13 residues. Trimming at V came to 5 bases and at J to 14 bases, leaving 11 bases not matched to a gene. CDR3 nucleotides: TGTGCCAGCAGTCTACCACCGGGGGGGGGTGAGTTCTTC. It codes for CASSLPPGGGEFF.

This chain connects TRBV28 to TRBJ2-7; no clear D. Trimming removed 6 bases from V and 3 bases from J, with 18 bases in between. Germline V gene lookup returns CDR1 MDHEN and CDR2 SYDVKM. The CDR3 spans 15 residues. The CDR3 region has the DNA TGTGCCAGCAGCTCCTATGGGGTGGTAGGCTACGAGCAGTACTTC. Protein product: CASSSYGVVGYEQYF.

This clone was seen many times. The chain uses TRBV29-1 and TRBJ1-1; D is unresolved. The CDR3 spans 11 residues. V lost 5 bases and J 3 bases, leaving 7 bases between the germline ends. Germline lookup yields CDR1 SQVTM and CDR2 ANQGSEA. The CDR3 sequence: CSVYQHTEAFF. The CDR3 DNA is TGCAGCGTTTACCAGCACACTGAAGCTTTCTTT.

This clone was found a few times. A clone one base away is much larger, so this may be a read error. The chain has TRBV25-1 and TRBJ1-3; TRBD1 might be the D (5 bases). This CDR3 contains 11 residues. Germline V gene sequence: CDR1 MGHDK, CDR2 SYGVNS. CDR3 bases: TGTGCCAGCACCTATGGGGGGACCATGTATTTT. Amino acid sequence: CASTYGGTMYF.

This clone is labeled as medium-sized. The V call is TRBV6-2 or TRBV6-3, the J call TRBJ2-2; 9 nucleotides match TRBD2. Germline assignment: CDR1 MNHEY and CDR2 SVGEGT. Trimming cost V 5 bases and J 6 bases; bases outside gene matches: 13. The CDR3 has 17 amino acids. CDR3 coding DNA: TGTGCCAGCAGTCCCCTTCGGACTAGCGCCAAGGCCGGGGAGCTGTTTTTT. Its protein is CASSPLRTSAKAGELFF.

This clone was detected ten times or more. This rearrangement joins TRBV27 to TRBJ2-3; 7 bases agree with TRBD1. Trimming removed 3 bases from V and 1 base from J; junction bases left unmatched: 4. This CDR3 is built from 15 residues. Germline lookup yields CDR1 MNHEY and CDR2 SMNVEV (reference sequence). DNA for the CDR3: TGTGCCAGCAGTTTCCGGACAGGCGGCACAGATACGCAGTATTTT. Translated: CASSFRTGGTDTQYF.

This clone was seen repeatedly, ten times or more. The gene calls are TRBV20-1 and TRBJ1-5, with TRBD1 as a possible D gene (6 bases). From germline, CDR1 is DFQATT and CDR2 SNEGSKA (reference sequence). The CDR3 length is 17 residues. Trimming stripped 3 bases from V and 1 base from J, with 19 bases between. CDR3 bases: TGCAGTGCTAGTGCAACGGGGGCCCAGTGGAGCAATCAGCCCCAGCATTTT. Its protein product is CSASATGAQWSNQPQHF.

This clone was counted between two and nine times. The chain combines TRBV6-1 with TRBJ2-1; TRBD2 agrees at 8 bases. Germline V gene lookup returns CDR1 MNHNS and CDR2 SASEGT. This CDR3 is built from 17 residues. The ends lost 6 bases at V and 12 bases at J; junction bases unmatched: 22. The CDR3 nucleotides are TGTGCCAGCAGAGGCCTCGGACTAGCTGGAGAAGGCGATGGGCAGTTCTTC. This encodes CASRGLGLAGEGDGQFF.

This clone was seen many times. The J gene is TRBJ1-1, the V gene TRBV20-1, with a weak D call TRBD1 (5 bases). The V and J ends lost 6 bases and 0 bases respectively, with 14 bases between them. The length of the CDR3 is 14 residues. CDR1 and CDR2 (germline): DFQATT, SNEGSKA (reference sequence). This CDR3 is CSAQLGQMNTEAFF. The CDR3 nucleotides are TGCAGTGCCCAACTCGGACAAATGAACACTGAAGCTTTCTTT.

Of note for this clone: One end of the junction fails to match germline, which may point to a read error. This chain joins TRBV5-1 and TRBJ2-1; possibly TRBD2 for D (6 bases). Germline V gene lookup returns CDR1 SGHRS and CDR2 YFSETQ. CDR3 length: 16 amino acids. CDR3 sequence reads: CASRLAPSVLYNEQFF. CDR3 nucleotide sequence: TGCGCCAGCAGATTGGCCCCTAGCGTGTTATACAATGAGCAGTTCTTC.

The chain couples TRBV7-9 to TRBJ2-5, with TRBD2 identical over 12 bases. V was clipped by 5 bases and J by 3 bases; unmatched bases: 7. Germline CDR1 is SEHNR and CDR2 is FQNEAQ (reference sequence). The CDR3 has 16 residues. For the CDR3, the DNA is TGTGCCAGCAGCCCCTGGACTAGCGGGGATAAAGAGACCCAGTACTTC. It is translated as CASSPWTSGDKETQYF.

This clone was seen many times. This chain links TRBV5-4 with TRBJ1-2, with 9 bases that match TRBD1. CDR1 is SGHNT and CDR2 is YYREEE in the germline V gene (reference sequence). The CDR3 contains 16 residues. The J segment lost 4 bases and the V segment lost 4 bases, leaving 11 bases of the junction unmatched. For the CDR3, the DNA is TGTGCCAGCAGCGGATGGGAACAGGGGGCGGGCTATGGCTACACCTTC. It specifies CASSGWEQGAGYGYTF. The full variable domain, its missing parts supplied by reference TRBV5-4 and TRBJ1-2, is ETGVTQSPTHLIKTRGQQVTLRCSSQSGHNTVSWYQQALGQGPQFIFQYYREEENGRGNFPPRFSGLQFPNYSSELNVNALELDDSALYLCASSGWEQGAGYGYTFGSGTRLTVV.

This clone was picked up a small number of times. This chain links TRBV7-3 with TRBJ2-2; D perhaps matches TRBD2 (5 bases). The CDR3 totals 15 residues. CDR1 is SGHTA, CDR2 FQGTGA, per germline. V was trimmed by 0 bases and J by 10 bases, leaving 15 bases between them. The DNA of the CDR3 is TGTGCCAGCAGCTTAACGCGCTCTCCCGGGGTGGAGCTGTTTTTT. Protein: CASSLTRSPGVELFF.

The CDR3 sequence is CASSRLAGGLWETQYF. The CDR3 region has the DNA TGTGCCAGCAGTCGTCTAGCGGGGGGCCTCTGGGAGACCCAGTACTTC. The rearrangement links TRBV5-6 to TRBJ2-5, with 11 nucleotides matching TRBD2. The CDR3 sequence is 16 residues long. Germline V lookup: CDR1 SGHDT, CDR2 YYEEEE. Losses at the gene ends were 5 bases for V and 5 bases for J; bases not matched to a gene: 11.

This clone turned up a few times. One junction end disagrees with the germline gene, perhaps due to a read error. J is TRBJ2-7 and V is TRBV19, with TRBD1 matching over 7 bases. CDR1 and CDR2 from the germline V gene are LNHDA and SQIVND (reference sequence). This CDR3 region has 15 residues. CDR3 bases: TGTGCCAGTAGTTTAGACAGGGCGACTTCCTACGAGCAGTACTTC. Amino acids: CASSLDRATSYEQYF.

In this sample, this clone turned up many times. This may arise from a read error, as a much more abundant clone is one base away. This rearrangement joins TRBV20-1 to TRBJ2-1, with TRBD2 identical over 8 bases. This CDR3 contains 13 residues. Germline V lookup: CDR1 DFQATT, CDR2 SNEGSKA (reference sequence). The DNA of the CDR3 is TGCAATGCTCTTTCGGGAGGGCCGAATGAGCAGTTCTTC. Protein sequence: CNALSGGPNEQFF.

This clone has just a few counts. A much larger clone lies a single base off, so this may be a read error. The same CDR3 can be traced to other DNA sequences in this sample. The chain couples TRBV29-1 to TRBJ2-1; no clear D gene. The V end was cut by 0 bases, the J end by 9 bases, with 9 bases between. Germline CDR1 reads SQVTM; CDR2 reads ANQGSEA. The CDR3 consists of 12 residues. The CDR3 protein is CSVEDNKGEQFF. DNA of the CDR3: TGCAGCGTTGAAGACAACAAGGGTGAGCAGTTCTTC.

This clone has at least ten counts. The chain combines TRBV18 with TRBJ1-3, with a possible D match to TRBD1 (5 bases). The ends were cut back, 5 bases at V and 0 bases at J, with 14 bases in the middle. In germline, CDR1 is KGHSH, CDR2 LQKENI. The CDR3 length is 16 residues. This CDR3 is CASSDGTVSSGNTIYF. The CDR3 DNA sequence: TGTGCCAGCTCAGATGGGACGGTGAGCTCTGGAAACACCATATATTTT.

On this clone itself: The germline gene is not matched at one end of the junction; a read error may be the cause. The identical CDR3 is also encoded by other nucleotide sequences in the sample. The CDR3 DNA reads TGCGCCAGAGGGGCAGTAAGGAACACTGAAGCTTTCTTT. Amino acid sequence: CARGAVRNTEAFF. V usage is TRBV6-1 and J usage is TRBJ1-1; D is possibly TRBD1 (5 bases). Germline V gene sequence: CDR1 MNHNS, CDR2 SASEGT. The CDR3 is 13 amino acids.

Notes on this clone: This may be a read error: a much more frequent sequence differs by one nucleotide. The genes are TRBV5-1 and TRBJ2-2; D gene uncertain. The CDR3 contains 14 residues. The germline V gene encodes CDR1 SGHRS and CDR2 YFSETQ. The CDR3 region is CASGLVSVSRELFF. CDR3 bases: TGCGCCAGCGGCTTGGTATCTGTGTCCAGGGAGCTGTTTTTT. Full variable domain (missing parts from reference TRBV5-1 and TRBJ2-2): KAGVTQTPRYLIKTRGQQVTLSCSPISGHRSVSWYQQTPGQGLQFLFEYFSETQRNKGNFPGRFSGRQFSNSRSEMNVSTLELGDSALYLCASGLVSVSRELFFGEGSRLTVL.

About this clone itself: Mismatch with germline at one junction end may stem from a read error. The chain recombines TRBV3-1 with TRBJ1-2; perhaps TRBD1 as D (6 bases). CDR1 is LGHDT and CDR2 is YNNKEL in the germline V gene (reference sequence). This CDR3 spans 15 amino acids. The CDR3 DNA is TGTGCCTGCAGCCAAGGTCCAACAGGGTCCCATGGCTACCCCTTC. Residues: CACSQGPTGSHGYPF.

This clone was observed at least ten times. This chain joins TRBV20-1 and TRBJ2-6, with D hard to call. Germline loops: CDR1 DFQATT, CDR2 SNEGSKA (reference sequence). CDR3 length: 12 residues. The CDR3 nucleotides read TGCAGCCTCTCTTCTGGGGCCAACGTCCTGACTTTC. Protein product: CSLSSGANVLTF.

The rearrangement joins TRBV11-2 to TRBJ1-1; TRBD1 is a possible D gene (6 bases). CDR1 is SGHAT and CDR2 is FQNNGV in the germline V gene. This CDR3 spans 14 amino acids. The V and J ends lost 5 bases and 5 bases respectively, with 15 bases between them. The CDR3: CASSQDRCITEAFF. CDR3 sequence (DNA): TGTGCCAGCAGCCAAGACAGGTGTATTACTGAAGCTTTCTTT.

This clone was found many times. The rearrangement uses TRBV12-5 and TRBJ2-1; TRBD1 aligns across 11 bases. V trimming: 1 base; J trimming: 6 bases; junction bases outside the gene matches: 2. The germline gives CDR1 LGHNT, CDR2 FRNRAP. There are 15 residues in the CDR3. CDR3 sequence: CASGLGGTGGNEQFF. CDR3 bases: TGTGCTAGTGGTTTGGGGGGGACAGGGGGCAATGAGCAGTTCTTC.

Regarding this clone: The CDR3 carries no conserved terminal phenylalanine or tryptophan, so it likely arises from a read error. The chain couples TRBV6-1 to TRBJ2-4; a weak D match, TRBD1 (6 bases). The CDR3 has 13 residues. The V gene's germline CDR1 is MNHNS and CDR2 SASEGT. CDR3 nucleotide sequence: TGTGCCAGCAGGCCAGGGGTCGGAAACGTTCAGTACTCC. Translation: CASRPGVGNVQYS.

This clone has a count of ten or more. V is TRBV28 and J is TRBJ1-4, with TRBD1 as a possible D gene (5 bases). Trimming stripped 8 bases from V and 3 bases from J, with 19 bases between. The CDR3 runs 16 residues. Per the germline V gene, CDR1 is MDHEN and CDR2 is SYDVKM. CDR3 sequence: CASESIWDRPNEKLFF. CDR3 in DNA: TGTGCCAGCGAGTCAATATGGGACCGCCCTAATGAAAAACTGTTTTTT. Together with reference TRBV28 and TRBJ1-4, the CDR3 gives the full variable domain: DVKVTQSSRYLVKRTGEKVFLECVQDMDHENMFWYRQDPGLGLRLIYFSYDVKMKEKGDIPEGYSVSREKKERFSLILESASTNQTSMYLCASESIWDRPNEKLFFGSGTQLSVL.